Listed here are 22 T cell receptor beta chains from one sample, sequenced in a study of blood T cell repertoires in COVID-19. The data were produced by immunoSEQ multiplex PCR, yet TCRdb's version contains in-frame clones alone and is incomplete. The sample includes approximately 170,000 clones, approximately 82% of them seen just once. Sequenced sample: peripheral blood. Source of these receptors: an elderly woman with active or convalescent COVID-19.

This sequence joins TRBV5-4 and TRBJ1-1; D gene ambiguous. The CDR3 loop spans 16 amino acids. Looked up from germline, CDR1 is SGHNT and CDR2 is YYREEE (reference sequence). Trimming removed 7 bases from V and 4 bases from J, with 23 bases in between. The CDR3 bases are TGTGCCAGCGGACCCCTCCCGGCGGGTGAAAGCACTGAAGCTTTCTTT. This gives the protein CASGPLPAGESTEAFF.

V and J are TRBV9 and TRBJ2-7, with D tentatively TRBD1 (6 bases). This CDR3 is built from 15 residues. Germline CDR1 and CDR2: SGDLS and YYNGEE. Deletions cut 5 bases from V and 5 bases from J, with 20 bases between. The CDR3 reads CASSPQTGPVDEQYF. For the CDR3, the DNA is TGTGCCAGCAGTCCTCAAACAGGGCCGGTCGACGAGCAGTACTTC.

The chain has TRBV5-1 and TRBJ2-1; TRBD1 might be the D (6 bases). The CDR3 length is 13 residues. Between the trimmed V and J ends, which lost 4 bases and 10 bases, there was a span of 15 bases. Germline V gene lookup returns CDR1 SGHRS and CDR2 YFSETQ. The DNA for the CDR3 is TGCGCCAGCAGCATCAGACCGGACAGCGAGCAGTTCTTC. Protein product: CASSIRPDSEQFF.

The V gene is TRBV28, the J gene TRBJ1-1; 8 bases align to TRBD1. The junction had 12 bases not matched to a gene; V was cut back by 5 bases and J by 7 bases. Germline V CDR1 and CDR2: MDHEN, SYDVKM. This CDR3 contains 15 residues. The CDR3 sequence: CASSLPGGAMGEAFF. The CDR3, as DNA: TGTGCCAGCAGTCTGCCAGGGGGCGCGATGGGTGAAGCTTTCTTT. The variable domain in full, completed from reference TRBV28 and TRBJ1-1, reads DVKVTQSSRYLVKRTGEKVFLECVQDMDHENMFWYRQDPGLGLRLIYFSYDVKMKEKGDIPEGYSVSREKKERFSLILESASTNQTSMYLCASSLPGGAMGEAFFGQGTRLTVV.

This chain connects TRBV2 to TRBJ2-5; maybe TRBD1 (5 bases). The V and J ends lost 3 bases and 3 bases respectively, with 8 bases between them. Germline V gives CDR1 SNHLY, CDR2 FYNNEI. The CDR3 length is 13 residues. The CDR3 spells CASSDRDKETQYF. For the CDR3, the DNA is TGTGCCAGCAGTGACAGGGATAAAGAGACCCAGTACTTC.

The chain has TRBV7-2 and TRBJ2-6; a possible D gene is TRBD2 (6 bases). Trimming took 6 bases from V and 0 from J, leaving 9 bases between them. The CDR3 loop spans 15 amino acids. Per germline, CDR1 SGHTA and CDR2 FQGNSA. As DNA, the CDR3 is TGTGCCAGCAGTGGGGGGTACTCTGGGGCCAACGTCCTGACTTTC. This codes for CASSGGYSGANVLTF.

The V gene is TRBV2, the J gene TRBJ2-1; 7 positions agree with TRBD1. Germline values: CDR1 SNHLY, CDR2 FYNNEI. CDR3 length: 13 amino acids. V dropped 7 bases and J dropped 12; count of bases not matched to a gene: 12. CDR3 in DNA: TGTGCCAGCATCCGGGACAGAAACAACGGGCAGTTCTTC. Translation: CASIRDRNNGQFF.

This rearrangement joins TRBV4-1 to TRBJ2-1; 7 bases are a match to TRBD2. Germline CDR1 is MGHRA and CDR2 is YSYEKL. The CDR3 is 18 amino acids. The V and J ends lost 0 bases and 4 bases, in that order; junction bases with no gene match: 12. The CDR3 loop is CASSQDKSRGGWYNEQFF. In nucleotides, the CDR3 is TGCGCCAGCAGCCAAGATAAGAGTCGCGGGGGTTGGTACAATGAGCAGTTCTTC.

The chain is built from TRBV28 and TRBJ1-5, with D possibly being TRBD1 (5 bases). The CDR3 is 13 residues long. Germline-derived CDR1 and CDR2 are MDHEN and SYDVKM. V lost 5 bases and J 4 bases, leaving 9 bases between the germline ends. CDR3 amino acids: CASSAGPNQPQHF. CDR3 coding DNA: TGTGCCAGCAGTGCGGGGCCTAATCAGCCCCAGCATTTT.

Only a few counts were recorded for this clone. The chain recombines TRBV27 with TRBJ2-7, with D possibly matching TRBD1 (7 bases). The CDR3 loop spans 18 amino acids. Trimming stripped 4 bases from V and 2 bases from J, with 24 bases between. The germline V gene encodes CDR1 MNHEY and CDR2 SMNVEV (reference sequence). In DNA form, the CDR3 reads TGTGCCAGCAGTTACCGCAGGGGGGCTAGCGTGAGGCCCTACGAGCAGTACTTC. This translates into CASSYRRGASVRPYEQYF.

The chain links TRBV15 to TRBJ2-1; 12 bases are a match to TRBD2. V shed 5 bases and J 7 bases; nucleotides not matched to a gene: 9. Looked up from germline, CDR1 is LNHNV and CDR2 is YYDKDF (reference sequence). The CDR3 is 16 amino acids. As DNA, the CDR3 is TGTGCCACCAGCCCGACTAGCGGGAGCGTGATAAATGAGCAGTTCTTC. Translation: CATSPTSGSVINEQFF.

This chain connects TRBV28 to TRBJ2-1; 8 bases align to TRBD2. There are 15 residues in the CDR3. Germline V lookup: CDR1 MDHEN, CDR2 SYDVKM. The V segment lost 2 bases and the J segment 7 bases; nucleotides outside the gene matches: 7. Written as DNA, the CDR3 is TGTGCCAGCAGTTTAACGGGAGGGCCCTCGAATGAGCAGTTCTTC. Encoded protein: CASSLTGGPSNEQFF.

This clone was found once. The chain has TRBV10-1 and TRBJ1-3; TRBD1 matches 7 bases. The CDR3 is made up of 15 amino acids. V trimming: 10 bases; J trimming: 5 bases; junction bases outside the gene matches: 14. Germline V CDR1 and CDR2: WNHNN, SYGVQD (reference sequence). CDR3 sequence reads: CATHATGELRNTIYF. CDR3 DNA: TGCGCCACCCACGCTACAGGGGAACTCAGAAACACCATATATTTT.

The sample holds one count of this clone. J is TRBJ1-5 and V is TRBV5-4; D is unresolved. This CDR3 has 14 residues. The V gene lost 1 base and the J gene lost 4 bases, with 9 bases spanning the gap. Germline-derived CDR1 and CDR2 are SGHNT and YYREEE (reference sequence). CDR3: CASSLWGANQPQHF. DNA of the CDR3: TGTGCCAGCAGCTTGTGGGGAGCGAATCAGCCCCAGCATTTT.

The chain recombines TRBV19 with TRBJ2-1, with 12 bases matching TRBD2. V gave up 0 bases and J gave up 4 bases; unmatched junction bases: 10. The CDR3 is made up of 19 amino acids. The V gene's germline CDR1 is LNHDA and CDR2 SQIVND (reference sequence). The DNA of the CDR3 is TGTGCCAGTAGTATAGAGCTTACTAGCGGGAGGTCTACGTACAATGAGCAGTTCTTC. Translated, it gives CASSIELTSGRSTYNEQFF.

This chain links TRBV27 with TRBJ1-1; D remains ambiguous. The germline gives CDR1 MNHEY, CDR2 SMNVEV (reference sequence). This CDR3 has 15 amino acids. Trimming stripped 7 bases from V and 0 bases from J, with 15 bases between. CDR3: CASKSLTDMNTEAFF. CDR3 sequence (DNA): TGTGCCAGCAAGTCCCTTACCGACATGAACACTGAAGCTTTCTTT.

V is TRBV7-8 and J is TRBJ1-2, with D maybe TRBD1 (6 bases). Germline V gene lookup returns CDR1 SGHVS and CDR2 FQNEAQ. CDR3 length: 14 amino acids. Trimming took off 2 bases at V and 8 bases at J, with 15 bases between the two ends. Here the CDR3 reads CASSLSPGVWGYTF. In DNA, the CDR3 is TGTGCCAGCAGCTTATCCCCAGGGGTTTGGGGCTACACCTTC.

As for this clone: This clone may be a read error of a much larger clone one base away. This rearrangement joins TRBV5-1 to TRBJ1-4, with 7 bases that match TRBD1. Trimming cost V 4 bases and J 4 bases; bases outside gene matches: 4. The CDR3 has 14 amino acids. The germline V gene has CDR1 SGHRS and CDR2 YFSETQ. The CDR3 DNA follows: TGCGCCAGCAGCGCGGGACAGATTAATGAAAAACTGTTTTTT. This gives the protein CASSAGQINEKLFF.

A few counts support this clone. V and J are TRBV27 and TRBJ1-1, with D tentatively TRBD1 (6 bases). Trimming pared 3 bases from V and 6 bases from J, leaving 11 bases between. There are 13 residues in the CDR3. The germline gives CDR1 MNHEY, CDR2 SMNVEV (reference sequence). The DNA of the CDR3 is TGTGCCAGCAGTTTTCGAGGGGGGGCTGAAGCTTTCTTT. Its translation: CASSFRGGAEAFF.

The chain recombines TRBV5-5 with TRBJ2-3; 10 nucleotides agree with TRBD1. This CDR3 is built from 14 residues. The V gene end was trimmed by 4 bases and the J gene end by 5 bases; junction bases not matched to a gene: 4. Germline loops: CDR1 SGHKS, CDR2 YYEKEE (reference sequence). CDR3 amino acids: CASSRDRGVDTQYF. The CDR3 nucleotides read TGTGCCAGCAGCCGGGACAGGGGCGTAGATACGCAGTATTTT.

The V and J genes are TRBV12-3 or TRBV12-4 and TRBJ1-2; D not resolved. With 3 bases removed from V and 8 bases from J, the gap between germline ends came to 13 bases. The CDR3 contains 13 residues. In DNA form, the CDR3 reads TGTGCCAGCAGTTTCACTACTCCCACGGGCTACACCTTC. As protein: CASSFTTPTGYTF.

This clone has a single count. The chain uses TRBV7-9 and TRBJ1-2, with D perhaps matching TRBD1 (5 bases). Germline V lookup: CDR1 SEHNR, CDR2 FQNEAQ (reference sequence). The CDR3 covers 13 residues. The ends were cut back, 4 bases at V and 4 bases at J, with 10 bases in the middle. CDR3 region: CASSSGNPYGYTF. CDR3 in DNA: TGTGCCAGCAGCTCAGGGAATCCCTATGGCTACACCTTC.